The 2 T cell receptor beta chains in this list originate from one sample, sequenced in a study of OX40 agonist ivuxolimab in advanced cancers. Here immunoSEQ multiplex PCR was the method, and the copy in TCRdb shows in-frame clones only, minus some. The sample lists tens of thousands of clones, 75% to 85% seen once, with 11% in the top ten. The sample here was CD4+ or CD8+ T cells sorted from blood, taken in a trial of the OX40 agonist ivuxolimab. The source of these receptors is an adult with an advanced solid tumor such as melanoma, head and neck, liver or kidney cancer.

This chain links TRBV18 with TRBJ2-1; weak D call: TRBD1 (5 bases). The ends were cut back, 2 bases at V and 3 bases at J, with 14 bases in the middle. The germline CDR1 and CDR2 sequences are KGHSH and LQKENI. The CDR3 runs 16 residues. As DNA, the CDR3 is TGTGCCAGCTCACCAATCCAGGGTGGTGGCTACAATGAGCAGTTCTTC. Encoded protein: CASSPIQGGGYNEQFF.

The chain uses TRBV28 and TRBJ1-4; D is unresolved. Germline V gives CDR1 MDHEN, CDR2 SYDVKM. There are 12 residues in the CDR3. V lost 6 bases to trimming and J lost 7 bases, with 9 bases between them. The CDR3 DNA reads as TGTGCCAGCAGAGTGGGGAGTGAAAAACTGTTTTTT. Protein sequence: CASRVGSEKLFF.